A single sample gave rise to the 20 T cell receptor beta chains below, sequenced in a study of PD-L1 blockade in urothelial cancer. This table comes from immunoSEQ multiplex PCR, and its TCRdb copy is limited to in-frame clones, with some not included. The sample shows around 30,000 clones, roughly 88% of them seen only once. The source material was PBMCs, sampled around atezolizumab (anti-PD-L1) treatment. Every receptor here comes from a man aged 55 to 69 with urothelial cancer.

The chain joins TRBV5-1 to TRBJ2-7; 11 bases fit TRBD1. Germline loops: CDR1 SGHRS, CDR2 YFSETQ. The junction had 8 bases not matched to a gene; V was cut back by 3 bases and J by 6 bases. This CDR3 region has 15 residues. Here the CDR3 reads CASSYTPGQGGEQYF. The CDR3 DNA sequence: TGCGCCAGCAGCTATACTCCGGGACAGGGGGGCGAGCAGTACTTC.

The chain links TRBV5-6 to TRBJ1-1, with D possibly matching TRBD1 (6 bases). Germline CDR1 and CDR2: SGHDT and YYEEEE. V lost 3 bases to trimming and J lost 6 bases, with 24 bases between them. CDR3 size: 17 residues. The CDR3: CASSWGPYRTTKPEAFF. CDR3 nucleotides: TGTGCCAGCAGCTGGGGGCCGTATAGAACCACTAAGCCTGAAGCTTTCTTT.

The chain has TRBV19 and TRBJ1-5; 10 bases fit TRBD1. Trimming at V came to 1 base and at J to 2 bases, leaving 2 bases not matched to a gene. Germline-derived CDR1 and CDR2 are LNHDA and SQIVND (reference sequence). The length of the CDR3 is 16 residues. CDR3 in amino acids: CASSIAGQGRNQPQHF. CDR3 nucleotides: TGTGCCAGTAGTATAGCGGGACAGGGGCGCAATCAGCCCCAGCATTTT.

This chain uses TRBV6-1 with TRBJ1-6, with unresolved D. V lost 1 base and J 7 bases, leaving 5 bases between the germline ends. The CDR3 runs 13 residues. Germline lookup yields CDR1 MNHNS and CDR2 SASEGT. CDR3 DNA sequence: TGTGCCAGCAGTGAAGAGAGAAATTCACCCCTCCACTTT. Amino acid sequence: CASSEERNSPLHF.

The gene calls are TRBV4-1 and TRBJ2-2, with D possibly being TRBD2 (6 bases). Germline CDR1 MGHRA, CDR2 YSYEKL. Trimming took 4 bases from V and 3 from J, leaving 18 bases between them. CDR3 length: 17 amino acids. The CDR3 coding sequence is TGCGCCAGCAGCCGAGGCGGGTCGGGAGAGGACACCGGGGAGCTGTTTTTT. This encodes CASSRGGSGEDTGELFF.

The rearrangement links TRBV7-9 to TRBJ2-3; 8 positions agree with TRBD1. The CDR3 contains 15 residues. V shed 1 base, J shed 2 bases, and the junction held 2 bases outside the gene matches. Germline lookup yields CDR1 SEHNR and CDR2 FQNEAQ (reference sequence). Written as DNA, the CDR3 is TGTGCCAGCAGCTTAGGGGACAGGATCACAGATACGCAGTATTTT. Amino acids: CASSLGDRITDTQYF.

This clone was found once. The chain joins TRBV29-1 to TRBJ1-6; D is unresolved. V was pared by 8 bases and J by 7 bases, with 15 bases between. The CDR3 is 13 amino acids. Germline V gene data show CDR1 as SQVTM and CDR2 as ANQGSEA. CDR3 sequence: CSSREGLNSPLHF. The CDR3 DNA reads TGCAGCTCGAGGGAGGGTTTGAATTCACCCCTCCACTTT.

The gene calls are TRBV27 and TRBJ1-4, with TRBD1 identical over 11 bases. V trimming: 3 bases; J trimming: 10 bases; junction bases outside the gene matches: 7. The CDR3 consists of 15 residues. The V gene's germline CDR1 is MNHEY and CDR2 SMNVEV (reference sequence). The CDR3 sequence is CASSFRTGGSGKLFF. The CDR3 region has the DNA TGTGCCAGCAGTTTCCGGACAGGGGGCTCTGGAAAACTGTTTTTT.

In its sample, this clone was seen a few times. This chain connects TRBV5-4 to TRBJ2-2; possible D gene TRBD2, 6 bases. The length of the CDR3 is 16 residues. V lost 4 bases to trimming and J lost 7 bases, with 20 bases between them. In germline, CDR1 is SGHNT, CDR2 YYREEE (reference sequence). CDR3 amino acids: CASSAGNRGRIGELFF. The CDR3 bases are TGTGCCAGCAGCGCTGGTAATCGGGGGAGGATCGGGGAGCTGTTTTTT.

The gene calls are TRBV10-3 and TRBJ2-7; the D is unclear. The CDR3 has 15 residues. Germline V CDR1 and CDR2: ENHRY, SYGVKD. Trimming shortened V by 0 bases and J by 0 bases, and 9 bases separated the two germline ends. In nucleotides, the CDR3 is TGTGCCATCAGTGAGTCGACTCAGCTCTCCTACGAGCAGTACTTC. Translated, it gives CAISESTQLSYEQYF.

The V and J genes are TRBV27 and TRBJ2-1; 14 nucleotides agree with TRBD2. The CDR3 is made up of 17 amino acids. With 8 bases clipped from V and 4 bases from J, the junction kept 10 bases outside the gene matches. CDR1 and CDR2 (germline): MNHEY, SMNVEV (reference sequence). The CDR3 loop reads CASGSRLAGGGYNEQFF. The CDR3 coding sequence is TGTGCCAGCGGATCTAGACTAGCGGGGGGGGGTTACAATGAGCAGTTCTTC.

This chain uses TRBV4-2 with TRBJ2-7; D is possibly TRBD1 (6 bases). The ends were cut back, 1 base at V and 3 bases at J, with 13 bases in the middle. The CDR3 is made up of 15 amino acids. CDR1 is LGHNA, CDR2 YNFKEQ, per germline. This CDR3 is CASSQAGTTYYEQYF. The CDR3 nucleotides are TGTGCCAGCAGCCAAGCCGGGACAACCTACTACGAGCAGTACTTC.

The rearrangement uses TRBV5-6 and TRBJ1-2; a possible D gene is TRBD1 (6 bases). The germline V and J ends were trimmed by 3 bases and 4 bases, with 16 bases remaining between them. From germline, CDR1 is SGHDT and CDR2 YYEEEE. The CDR3 loop spans 15 amino acids. DNA of the CDR3: TGTGCCAGCAGCTCATACGGACAGACTATCTATGGCTACACCTTC. Its protein is CASSSYGQTIYGYTF.

The V call is TRBV7-2, the J call TRBJ1-6; 9 bases line up with TRBD1. Germline V gives CDR1 SGHTA, CDR2 FQGNSA. This CDR3 is 15 amino acids long. Losses at the gene ends were 5 bases for V and 9 bases for J; bases not matched to a gene: 8. DNA of the CDR3: TGTGCCAGCAGCATCACTCCGGGACAGGGTTCACCCCTCCACTTT. This translates into CASSITPGQGSPLHF.

The rearrangement links TRBV13 to TRBJ2-1, with 10 bases fitting TRBD1. The CDR3 totals 16 residues. V lost 3 bases, J lost 2 bases, and 4 bases stayed unmatched. The germline V gene encodes CDR1 PRHDT and CDR2 FYEKMQ (reference sequence). The CDR3 reads CASSFRQGAAYNEQFF. CDR3 nucleotide sequence: TGTGCCAGCAGCTTCCGACAGGGGGCGGCCTACAATGAGCAGTTCTTC.

The chain is built from TRBV11-2 and TRBJ1-6; tentatively, D is TRBD1 (5 bases). V lost 8 bases and J lost 6, with 11 bases in between. Germline V CDR1 and CDR2: SGHAT, FQNNGV. This CDR3 region has 13 residues. Written as DNA, the CDR3 is TGTGCCAGCGGCCAGGGTCTTAATTCACCCCTCCACTTT. Its protein product is CASGQGLNSPLHF.

This chain links TRBV2 with TRBJ2-7, with 9 bases matching TRBD1. The CDR3 consists of 15 residues. The germline V gene encodes CDR1 SNHLY and CDR2 FYNNEI. After removal of 6 bases from V and 2 bases from J, the junction contained 8 bases not matched to a gene. CDR3 region: CASRRGGTGTYEQYF. CDR3 coding DNA: TGTGCCAGCAGGAGGGGGGGGACAGGGACCTACGAGCAGTACTTC. Supplemented by reference TRBV2 and TRBJ2-7, the full variable domain reads EPEVTQTPSHQVTQMGQEVILRCVPISNHLYFYWYRQILGQKVEFLVSFYNNEISEKSEIFDDQFSVERPDGSNFTLKIRSTKLEDSAMYFCASRRGGTGTYEQYFGPGTRLTVT.

This rearrangement joins TRBV21-1 to TRBJ1-6. TRBV21-1 is labeled a pseudogene. The CDR3 contains 14 residues. CDR3 coding DNA: TGTGCCAGCATCGGAGAAGCCAATAATTCACCCCTCCACTTT. This codes for CASIGEANNSPLHF.

V usage is TRBV15 and J usage is TRBJ2-2; weak D call: TRBD2 (6 bases). CDR3 length: 16 residues. CDR1 LNHNV and CDR2 YYDKDF come from the germline V gene (reference sequence). V lost 0 bases, J lost 4 bases, and 12 bases lay in between. DNA of the CDR3: TGTGCCACCAGCAGAGATCTGGTTAGCGGCACCGGGGAGCTGTTTTTT. Residues: CATSRDLVSGTGELFF.

This chain uses TRBV5-6 with TRBJ1-5; TRBD1 matches at 9 bases. Germline lookup yields CDR1 SGHDT and CDR2 YYEEEE. The CDR3 covers 15 residues. Trimming took 4 bases from V and 7 from J; bases not matched to a gene: 9. The CDR3 is CASSADRGLGQPQHF. As DNA, the CDR3 is TGTGCCAGCAGCGCGGACAGGGGCCTGGGGCAGCCCCAGCATTTT.